This record looks at one TCR beta chain sequence and its context. Its target is not known. Germline lookup yields CDR1 SGHKS and CDR2 YYEKEE (reference sequence). V was cut by 0 bases and J by 5 bases, with 11 bases left in between. The CDR3 extends over 14 amino acids. This record belongs to a study of OX40 agonist ivuxolimab in advanced cancers. About the research overall: Patients received ivuxolimab, an agonistic anti-OX40 (CD134) antibody. A partial response was reached by three patients: one with hepatocellular carcinoma and two with cutaneous melanoma.

Broader study findings: Among the lowest levels of clonal expansion were found in partial responders at 0.1-3.0 mg/kg.

Patients were ineligible given autoimmune disease history or systemic immunosuppression. Clones were read by immunoSEQ multiplex PCR, and TCRdb kept only the in-frame ones, dropping some. The sample contains about 24,000 clones, roughly 78% of which appear only once. The TCR was taken from an adult with an advanced solid tumor such as melanoma, head and neck, liver or kidney cancer. The rearrangement uses TRBV5-5 and TRBJ1-2, with D possibly matching TRBD1 (5 bases). The specimen was CD4+ or CD8+ T cells sorted from blood, collected in a trial of the OX40 agonist ivuxolimab. The CDR3 sequence: CASSLAGREYGYTF. The CDR3 DNA reads TGTGCCAGCAGCTTGGCAGGGCGGGAATATGGCTACACCTTC.